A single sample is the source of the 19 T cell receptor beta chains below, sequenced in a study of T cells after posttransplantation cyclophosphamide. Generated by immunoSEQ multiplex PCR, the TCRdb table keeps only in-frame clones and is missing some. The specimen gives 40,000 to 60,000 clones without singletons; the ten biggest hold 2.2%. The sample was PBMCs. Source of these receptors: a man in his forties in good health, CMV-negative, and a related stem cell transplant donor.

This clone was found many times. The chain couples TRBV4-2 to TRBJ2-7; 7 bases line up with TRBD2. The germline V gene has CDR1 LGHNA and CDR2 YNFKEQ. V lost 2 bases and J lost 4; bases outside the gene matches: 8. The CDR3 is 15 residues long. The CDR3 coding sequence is TGTGCCAGCAGCCAAAGGGGAGGGATTGAATACGAGCAGTACTTC. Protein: CASSQRGGIEYEQYF.

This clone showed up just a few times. CDR3 DNA sequence: TGTGCCTGGAGCCCCGGGGGGGACCCCTACGAGCAGTACTTC. Its translation: CAWSPGGDPYEQYF. This chain joins TRBV30 and TRBJ2-5; the match to TRBD2 covers 8 bases. The assigned J gene may be wrong: the sequence end matches TRBJ2-7 better. Germline CDR1 and CDR2: GTSNPN and SVGIG (reference sequence). This CDR3 contains 14 residues.

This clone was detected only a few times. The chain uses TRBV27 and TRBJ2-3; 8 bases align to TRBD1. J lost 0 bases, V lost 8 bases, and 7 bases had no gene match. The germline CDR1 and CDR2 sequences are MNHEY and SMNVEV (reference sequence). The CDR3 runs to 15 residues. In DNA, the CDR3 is TGTGCCAGCCGGCGGACAGGGTTTAGCACAGATACGCAGTATTTT. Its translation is CASRRTGFSTDTQYF.

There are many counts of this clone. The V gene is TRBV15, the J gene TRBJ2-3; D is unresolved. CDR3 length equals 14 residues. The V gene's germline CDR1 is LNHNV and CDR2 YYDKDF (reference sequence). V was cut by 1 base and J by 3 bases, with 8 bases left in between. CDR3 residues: CATSRGAYTDTQYF. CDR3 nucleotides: TGTGCCACCAGCAGAGGGGCCTATACAGATACGCAGTATTTT.

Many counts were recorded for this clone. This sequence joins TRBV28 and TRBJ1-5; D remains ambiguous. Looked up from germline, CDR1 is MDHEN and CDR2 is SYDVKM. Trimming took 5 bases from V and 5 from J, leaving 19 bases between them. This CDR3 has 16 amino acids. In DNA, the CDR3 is TGTGCCAGCAGTCCATTAATGTTTGGGCGGGATCAGCCCCAGCATTTT. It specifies CASSPLMFGRDQPQHF.

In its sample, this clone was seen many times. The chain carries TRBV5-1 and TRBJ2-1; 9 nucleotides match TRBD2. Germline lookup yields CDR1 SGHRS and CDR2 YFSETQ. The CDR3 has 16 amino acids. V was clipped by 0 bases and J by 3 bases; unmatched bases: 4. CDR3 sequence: CASSLGLAGLYNEQFF. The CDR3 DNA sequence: TGCGCCAGCAGCTTGGGTCTAGCGGGACTCTACAATGAGCAGTTCTTC.

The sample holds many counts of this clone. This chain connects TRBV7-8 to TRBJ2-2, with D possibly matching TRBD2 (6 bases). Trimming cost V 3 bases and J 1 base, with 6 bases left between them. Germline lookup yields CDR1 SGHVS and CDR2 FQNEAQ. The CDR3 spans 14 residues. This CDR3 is CASSLGGNTGELFF. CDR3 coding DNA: TGTGCCAGCAGCTTGGGGGGGAACACCGGGGAGCTGTTTTTT.

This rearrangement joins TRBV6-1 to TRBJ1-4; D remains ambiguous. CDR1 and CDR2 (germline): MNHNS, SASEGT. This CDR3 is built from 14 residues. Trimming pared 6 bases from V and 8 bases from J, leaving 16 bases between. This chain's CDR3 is CASRGGGLKEKLFF. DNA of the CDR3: TGTGCCAGCAGGGGTGGAGGGCTAAAGGAAAAACTGTTTTTT.

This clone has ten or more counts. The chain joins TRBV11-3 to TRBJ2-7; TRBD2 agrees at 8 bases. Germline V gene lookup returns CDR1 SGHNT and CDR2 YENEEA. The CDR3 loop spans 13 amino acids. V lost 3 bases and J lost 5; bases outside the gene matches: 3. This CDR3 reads CASSFGLADEQYF. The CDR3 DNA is TGTGCCAGCAGCTTCGGACTAGCTGACGAGCAGTACTTC.

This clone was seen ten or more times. CDR3 protein: CASSLYYRDREDNEQFF. The CDR3 nucleotides are TGTGCCAGCAGCCTTTATTACCGGGACAGGGAGGACAATGAGCAGTTCTTC. The rearrangement links TRBV9 to TRBJ2-1; 9 bases agree with TRBD1. The germline gives CDR1 SGDLS, CDR2 YYNGEE. Trimming at V came to 4 bases and at J to 5 bases, leaving 13 bases not matched to a gene. The CDR3 loop spans 17 amino acids.

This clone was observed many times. CDR3 nucleotide sequence: TGTGCCAGCAGTTTAGATCTAGAAAAACTGTTTTTT. This sequence encodes CASSLDLEKLFF. The chain couples TRBV6-5 to TRBJ1-4; no clear D. Germline loops: CDR1 MNHEY, CDR2 SVGAGI. Between the trimmed V and J ends, which lost 4 bases and 8 bases, there was a span of 8 bases. CDR3 length equals 12 residues.

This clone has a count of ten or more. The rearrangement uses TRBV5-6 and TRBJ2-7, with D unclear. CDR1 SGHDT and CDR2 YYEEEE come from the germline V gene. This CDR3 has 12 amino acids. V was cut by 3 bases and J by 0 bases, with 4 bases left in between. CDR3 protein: CASSYSSYEQYF. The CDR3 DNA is TGTGCCAGCAGCTACAGCTCCTACGAGCAGTACTTC.

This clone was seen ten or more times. Here the CDR3 DNA reads TGTGCCAGCAGCTTGGTGTATGGGACAGGGTCCTACGAGCAGTACTTC. This codes for CASSLVYGTGSYEQYF. The V gene is TRBV5-6, the J gene TRBJ2-7; TRBD1 aligns across 9 bases. V gave up 0 bases and J gave up 1 base; unmatched junction bases: 5. Germline V gives CDR1 SGHDT, CDR2 YYEEEE. The CDR3 has 16 amino acids.

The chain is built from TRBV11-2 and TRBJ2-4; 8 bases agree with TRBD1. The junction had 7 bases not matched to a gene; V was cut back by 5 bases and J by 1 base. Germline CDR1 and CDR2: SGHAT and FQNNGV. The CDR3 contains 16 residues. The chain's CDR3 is CASSPRTGRAKNIQYF. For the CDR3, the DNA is TGTGCCAGCAGCCCTCGGACAGGGAGGGCCAAAAACATTCAGTACTTC.

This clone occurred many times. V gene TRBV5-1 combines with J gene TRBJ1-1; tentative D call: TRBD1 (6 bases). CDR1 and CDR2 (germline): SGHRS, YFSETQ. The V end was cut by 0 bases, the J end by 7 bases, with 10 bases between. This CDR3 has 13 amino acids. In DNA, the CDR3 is TGCGCCAGCAGCTTGGCAGGGGACGGTGAAGCTTTCTTT. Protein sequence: CASSLAGDGEAFF.

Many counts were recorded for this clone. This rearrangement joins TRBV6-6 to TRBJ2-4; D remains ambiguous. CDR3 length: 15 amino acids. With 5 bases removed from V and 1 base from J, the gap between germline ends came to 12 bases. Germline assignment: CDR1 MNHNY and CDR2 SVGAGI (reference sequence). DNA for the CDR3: TGTGCCAGCAGTACCGCCCGGTCGGCCAAAAACATTCAGTACTTC. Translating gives CASSTARSAKNIQYF.

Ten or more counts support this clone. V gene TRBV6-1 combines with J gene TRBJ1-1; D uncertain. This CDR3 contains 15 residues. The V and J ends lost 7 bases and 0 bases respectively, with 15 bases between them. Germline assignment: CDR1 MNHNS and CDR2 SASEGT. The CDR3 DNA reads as TGTGCCAGCACCACAGAGCAACCGATGAACACTGAAGCTTTCTTT. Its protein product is CASTTEQPMNTEAFF.

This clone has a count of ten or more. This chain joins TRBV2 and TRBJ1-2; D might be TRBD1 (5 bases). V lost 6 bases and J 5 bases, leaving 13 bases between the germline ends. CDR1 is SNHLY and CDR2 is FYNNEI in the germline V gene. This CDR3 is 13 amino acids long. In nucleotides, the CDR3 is TGTGCCAGCAGCGCTCGAGACAGATATGGCTACACCTTC. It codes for CASSARDRYGYTF.

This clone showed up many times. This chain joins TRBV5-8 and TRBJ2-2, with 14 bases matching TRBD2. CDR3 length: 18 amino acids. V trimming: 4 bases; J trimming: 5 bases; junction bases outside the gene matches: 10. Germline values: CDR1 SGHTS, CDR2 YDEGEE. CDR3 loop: CASSTSGTSGRTTGELFF. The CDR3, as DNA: TGTGCCAGCAGCACATCCGGGACTAGCGGGAGAACGACCGGGGAGCTGTTTTTT.